Below are 15 T cell receptor beta chains sequenced from a single sample in a study of T cell responses to AZD1222 COVID-19 vaccine. Sequencing used immunoSEQ multiplex PCR; TCRdb keeps in-frame clones, though not all of them. The sample lists approximately 140,000 clones, 90% to 95% occurring once. Sequences were derived from peripheral blood, sampled on day 0 of AZD1222 vaccination. These receptors came from an adult in good health.

This clone appeared a single time. V gene TRBV7-6 combines with J gene TRBJ2-3; possible D gene TRBD2, 5 bases. The CDR3 length is 18 residues. The V gene's germline CDR1 is SGHVS and CDR2 FNYEAQ. Trimming took off 5 bases at V and 5 bases at J, with 26 bases between the two ends. CDR3 sequence reads: CASSAIHWGAQSGDTQYF. The CDR3 DNA reads as TGTGCCAGCAGCGCCATCCATTGGGGAGCACAGTCCGGAGATACGCAGTATTTT.

This clone was seen only once. V usage is TRBV5-1 and J usage is TRBJ2-3; 13 nucleotides agree with TRBD2. Looked up from germline, CDR1 is SGHRS and CDR2 is YFSETQ. The CDR3 length is 16 residues. The ends lost 0 bases at V and 11 bases at J; junction bases unmatched: 9. CDR3 nucleotide sequence: TGCGCCAGCAGCTTGGAAGGACTAGCGGGGGTATCATTGCAGTATTTT. Protein product: CASSLEGLAGVSLQYF.

This clone has a single count. The chain employs TRBV6-1 and TRBJ2-7, with D possibly TRBD1 on 5 matching bases. CDR1 is MNHNS, CDR2 SASEGT, per germline. Trimming cost V 3 bases and J 0 bases, with 9 bases left between them. CDR3 size: 14 residues. CDR3 amino acids: CASSDRASSYEQYF. Written as DNA, the CDR3 is TGTGCCAGCAGTGACAGGGCTAGCTCCTACGAGCAGTACTTC.

The chain couples TRBV2 to TRBJ1-5; the D is unclear. Trimming removed 3 bases from V and 6 bases from J, with 9 bases in between. The CDR3 covers 13 residues. In germline, CDR1 is SNHLY, CDR2 FYNNEI. CDR3 sequence reads: CASSEPLGQPQHF. CDR3 coding DNA: TGTGCCAGCAGTGAGCCCCTCGGTCAGCCCCAGCATTTT.

This chain uses TRBV10-3 with TRBJ1-3; a possible D gene is TRBD1 (5 bases). V was clipped by 3 bases and J by 4 bases, with 13 bases between them. The CDR3 totals 15 residues. The germline gives CDR1 ENHRY, CDR2 SYGVKD. Written as DNA, the CDR3 is TGTGCCATCAGTGAAGGGGTCCTTGAAGGAAACACCATATATTTT. Its translation is CAISEGVLEGNTIYF.

The rearrangement links TRBV6-2 or TRBV6-3 to TRBJ1-1, with 8 nucleotides matching TRBD1. The length of the CDR3 is 14 residues. Germline V gene data show CDR1 as MNHEY and CDR2 as SVGEGT. Trimming removed 4 bases from V and 8 bases from J; junction bases left unmatched: 9. The CDR3 here is CASSSTGARREAFF. In DNA form, the CDR3 reads TGTGCCAGCAGTTCGACAGGGGCTAGGAGGGAAGCTTTCTTT.

The rearrangement joins TRBV18 to TRBJ1-4; 8 bases match TRBD1. The junction had 8 bases not matched to a gene; V was cut back by 6 bases and J by 8 bases. This CDR3 has 14 amino acids. Germline CDR1 is KGHSH and CDR2 is LQKENI. For the CDR3, the DNA is TGTGCCAGCTCGCTGGCAGGGGGCCAAGAAAAACTGTTTTTT. As protein: CASSLAGGQEKLFF.

The chain recombines TRBV6-5 with TRBJ2-3; 8 bases align to TRBD1. V lost 7 bases and J lost 4; bases outside the gene matches: 4. CDR1 MNHEY and CDR2 SVGAGI come from the germline V gene. The CDR3 has 13 residues. The CDR3 sequence is CASTSGGPDTQYF. CDR3 in DNA: TGTGCCAGCACTTCAGGGGGCCCAGATACGCAGTATTTT.

V and J are TRBV6-2 or TRBV6-3 and TRBJ1-2, with 7 bases lining up with TRBD1. Germline loops: CDR1 MNHEY, CDR2 SVGEGT. There are 13 residues in the CDR3. Trimming removed 5 bases from V and 1 base from J; junction bases left unmatched: 1. The CDR3 nucleotides read TGTGCCAGCAGTGGACAGGTTAACTATGGCTACACCTTC. Protein product: CASSGQVNYGYTF.

This sequence joins TRBV5-5 and TRBJ1-1, with D possibly being TRBD1 (6 bases). This CDR3 is built from 14 residues. Trimming left V 4 bases short and J 3 bases short, with 13 bases between. CDR1 and CDR2 from the germline V gene are SGHKS and YYEKEE (reference sequence). CDR3 bases: TGTGCCAGCAGCCCCCAGAACAGGGACACTGAAGCTTTCTTT. Translated, it gives CASSPQNRDTEAFF.

The count of this clone is one. J is TRBJ2-3 and V is TRBV5-1; D remains unclear. The CDR3 has 13 residues. Germline CDR1 SGHRS, CDR2 YFSETQ. V lost 3 bases, J lost 2 bases, and 7 bases lay in between. The DNA for the CDR3 is TGCGCCAGCAGCTCCCTGTCCACAGATACGCAGTATTTT. It translates to CASSSLSTDTQYF.

The chain links TRBV19 to TRBJ1-1; D gene uncertain. The CDR3 runs 13 residues. Germline CDR1 LNHDA, CDR2 SQIVND (reference sequence). V was clipped by 3 bases and J by 1 base, with 6 bases between them. The CDR3 bases are TGTGCCAGTAGTATCTCACCGAACACTGAAGCTTTCTTT. It specifies CASSISPNTEAFF.

The rearrangement links TRBV9 to TRBJ2-3; D perhaps matches TRBD2 (6 bases). This CDR3 contains 11 residues. The germline CDR1 and CDR2 sequences are SGDLS and YYNGEE. The germline V and J ends were trimmed by 7 bases and 6 bases, with 9 bases remaining between them. The CDR3 reads CASRGDDTQYF. CDR3 DNA: TGTGCCAGCCGCGGGGATGATACGCAGTATTTT.

This CDR3 reads CASSQDDRPNTEAFF. The CDR3 coding sequence is TGCGCCAGCAGCCAAGACGACAGGCCGAACACTGAAGCTTTCTTT. The rearrangement links TRBV4-1 to TRBJ1-1, with a possible D match to TRBD1 (6 bases). The CDR3 extends over 15 amino acids. The germline V and J ends were trimmed by 0 bases and 1 base, with 9 bases remaining between them. The germline CDR1 and CDR2 sequences are MGHRA and YSYEKL.

This chain uses TRBV6-2 or TRBV6-3 with TRBJ2-5; D is uncertain. This CDR3 contains 18 residues. V was clipped by 2 bases and J by 1 base, with 20 bases between them. Per germline, CDR1 MNHEY and CDR2 SVGEGT. DNA of the CDR3: TGTGCCAGCAGTTACCTTTTAGGACGACCAAGGTCCCAAGAGACCCAGTACTTC. Residues: CASSYLLGRPRSQETQYF.